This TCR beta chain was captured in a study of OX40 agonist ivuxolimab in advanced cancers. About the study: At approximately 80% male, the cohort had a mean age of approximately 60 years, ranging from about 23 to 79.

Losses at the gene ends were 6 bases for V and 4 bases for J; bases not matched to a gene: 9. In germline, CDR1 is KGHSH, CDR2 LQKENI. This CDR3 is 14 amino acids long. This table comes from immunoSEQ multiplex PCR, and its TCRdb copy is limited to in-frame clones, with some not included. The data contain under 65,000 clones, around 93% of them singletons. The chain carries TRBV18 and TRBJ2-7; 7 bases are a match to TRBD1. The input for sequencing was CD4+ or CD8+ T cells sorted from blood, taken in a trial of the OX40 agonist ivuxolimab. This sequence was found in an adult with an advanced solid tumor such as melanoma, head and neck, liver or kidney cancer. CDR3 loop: CASSPNQGEYEQYF. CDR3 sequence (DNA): TGTGCCAGCTCTCCTAACCAGGGGGAATACGAGCAGTACTTC. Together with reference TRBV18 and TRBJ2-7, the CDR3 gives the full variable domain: NAGVMQNPRHLVRRRGQEARLRCSPMKGHSHVYWYRQLPEEGLKFMVYLQKENIIDESGMPKERFSAEFPKEGPSILRIQQVVRGDSAAYFCASSPNQGEYEQYFGPGTRLTVT.